This TCR beta chain is drawn from a study of neoadjuvant anti-PD-1 for oral cavity cancer. Study summary: Patients without progression received a fourth nivolumab dose around day 43, then surgical resection on days 50-56.

Germline-derived CDR1 and CDR2 are LNHDA and SQIVND (reference sequence). V lost 5 bases, J lost 3 bases, and 16 bases lay in between. The CDR3 has 15 amino acids. This table comes from immunoSEQ multiplex PCR, and its TCRdb copy is limited to in-frame clones, with some not included. Among 60,000 to 75,000 clones listed, approximately 79% were seen once. The V call is TRBV19, the J call TRBJ1-1; possible D gene TRBD1, 6 bases. The receptor was derived from a person aged 35-79 years with oral cavity squamous cell carcinoma. This material consisted of PBMCs, taken before nivolumab (anti-PD-1) treatment. Here the CDR3 DNA reads TGTGCCAGTAGTCCCCAGGGGAGAGGGGACACTGAAGCTTTCTTT. It yields the protein CASSPQGRGDTEAFF.